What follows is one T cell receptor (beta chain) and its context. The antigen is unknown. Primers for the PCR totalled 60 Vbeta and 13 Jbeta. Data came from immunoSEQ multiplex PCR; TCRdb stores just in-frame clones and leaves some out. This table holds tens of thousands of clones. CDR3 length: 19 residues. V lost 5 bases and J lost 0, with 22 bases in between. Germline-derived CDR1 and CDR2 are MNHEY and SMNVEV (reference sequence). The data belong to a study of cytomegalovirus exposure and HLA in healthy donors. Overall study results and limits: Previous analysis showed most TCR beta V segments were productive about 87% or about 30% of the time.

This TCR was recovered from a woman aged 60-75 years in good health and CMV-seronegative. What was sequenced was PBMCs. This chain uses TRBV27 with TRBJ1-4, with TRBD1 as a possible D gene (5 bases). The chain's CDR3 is CASSLRGLRPASTNEKLFF. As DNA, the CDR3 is TGTGCCAGCAGTCTTAGGGGACTGCGACCAGCCTCAACTAATGAAAAACTGTTTTTT.